This T cell receptor (beta chain) was retrieved from a study of CD4+ T cells in melanoma. This clone was detected once. Its target is unknown. Method: immunoSEQ multiplex PCR; TCRdb's copy keeps in-frame clones and lacks some. The table has about 50,000 clones, about 91% seen once; the top ten hold 10% to 15%. Overall study results and limits: In melanoma, neoantigen-specific CD4+ T cells reportedly differed in differentiation state.

The germline V gene encodes CDR1 SGDLS and CDR2 YYNGEE. The CDR3 totals 13 residues. V was trimmed by 0 bases and J by 2 bases, leaving 2 bases between them. The rearrangement joins TRBV9 to TRBJ2-2, with D unclear. This receptor was taken from a human donor with melanoma. The source material was peripheral blood. The CDR3 sequence is CASSVGNTGELFF. CDR3 coding DNA: TGTGCCAGCAGCGTAGGTAACACCGGGGAGCTGTTTTTT.